Following are 14 T cell receptor beta chains from one sample sequenced in a study of immune heterogeneity within non-small cell lung tumors. Bulk tumor genomic DNA, 500 to 750 ng per sample, was used as template. Biopsies, several per primary tumor and spaced far apart, were collected during surgery. Enrolled patients presented with newly diagnosed, previously untreated non-small cell lung cancer and underwent curative surgery. A first 10-cycle multiplex round used 32 V-gene and 13 J-gene primers on TCR beta CDR3. TCRdb analysed the multiplex PCR reads with MiXCR anew, one entry per CDR3 protein. The sample consists of tens of thousands of distinct CDR3 sequences, 28% of them appearing once. Specimen: lung tumor tissue. These receptors all stem from a man between 35 and 55 years old with non-small cell lung cancer.

The table lists this clonotype with many counts. The V call is TRBV20-1, the J call TRBJ2-2; D possibly matches TRBD1 or TRBD2 (5 bases each). Trimming left V 5 bases short and J 0 bases short, with 10 bases between. CDR1 DFQATT and CDR2 SNEGSKA come from the germline V gene (reference sequence). The CDR3 covers 14 residues. The DNA of the CDR3 is TGCAGTGCTGCCGGGACCTCGAACACCGGGGAGCTGTTTTTT. Residues: CSAAGTSNTGELFF.

This clonotype was seen many times. The rearrangement links TRBV20-1 to TRBJ2-7, with 10 positions matching TRBD1. The CDR3 has 14 residues. Germline V gene data show CDR1 as DFQATT and CDR2 as SNEGSKA (reference sequence). V trimming: 0 bases; J trimming: 5 bases; junction bases outside the gene matches: 4. In DNA form, the CDR3 reads TGCAGTGCTAGAGACCGGGACAGGGGCCACGAGCAGTACTTC. This sequence encodes CSARDRDRGHEQYF.

This clonotype appeared many times. This chain uses TRBV7-8 with TRBJ2-7; tentative D call: TRBD2 (5 bases). CDR1 is SGHVS, CDR2 FQNEAQ, per germline. Trimming pared 3 bases from V and 6 bases from J, leaving 12 bases between. The CDR3 length is 13 residues. The CDR3 here is CASSFAVRGEQYF. For the CDR3, the DNA is TGTGCCAGCAGCTTCGCCGTCCGGGGCGAGCAGTACTTC.

CDR3 DNA sequence: TGTGCCAGCAGCTTGATGGTGGGAGGTAACCCCTACGAGCAGTACTTC. It is translated as CASSLMVGGNPYEQYF. The chain couples TRBV5-4 to TRBJ2-7; D is possibly TRBD2 (6 bases). V was shortened by 1 base and J by 2 bases, with 16 bases between the two germline ends. The CDR3 loop spans 16 amino acids. Per germline, CDR1 SGHNT and CDR2 YYREEE (reference sequence).

At least ten counts were recorded for this clonotype. This chain links TRBV27 with TRBJ2-5, with 9 bases aligning to TRBD1. V was clipped by 3 bases and J by 5 bases; unmatched bases: 4. The CDR3 runs to 14 residues. Germline-derived CDR1 and CDR2 are MNHEY and SMNVEV (reference sequence). CDR3 loop: CASSFTGGRETQYF. The CDR3 nucleotides read TGTGCCAGCAGTTTCACAGGGGGCCGGGAGACCCAGTACTTC.

This clonotype was observed many times. The rearrangement joins TRBV6-2 or TRBV6-3 to TRBJ1-5; D might be TRBD1 (6 bases). CDR1 and CDR2 (germline): MNHEY, SVGEGT. The V gene lost 6 bases and the J gene lost 0 bases, with 18 bases spanning the gap. The CDR3 loop spans 17 amino acids. Here the CDR3 DNA reads TGTGCCAGCAGATCACTCCCACAGGGCTCTAGCAATCAGCCCCAGCATTTT. Protein: CASRSLPQGSSNQPQHF.

Remarks on this clonotype: A much bigger clone sits one base away, suggesting this may be a read error. The genes are TRBV28 and TRBJ1-5, with 7 bases lining up with TRBD1. This CDR3 has 14 amino acids. Germline V CDR1 and CDR2: MDHEN, SYDVKM. Trimming cost V 11 bases and J 0 bases; bases outside gene matches: 7. CDR3: CAAVPGGSNQPQHF. CDR3 nucleotides: TGTGCCGCAGTTCCAGGGGGTAGCAATCAGCCCCAGCATTTT.

Concerning this clonotype itself: Being one base from a much bigger clone, this may be a read error. This sequence joins TRBV12-3 or TRBV12-4 and TRBJ2-1, with D hard to call. The CDR3 runs 11 residues. The ends were cut back, 8 bases at V and 7 bases at J, with 9 bases in the middle. CDR3 bases: TGTGCCAGCTGTTCCGGGAATGAGCAGTTCTTC. As protein: CASCSGNEQFF.

The rearrangement uses TRBV11-2 and TRBJ2-7; maybe TRBD2 (6 bases). This CDR3 spans 12 amino acids. The germline CDR1 and CDR2 sequences are SGHAT and FQNNGV. V gave up 8 bases and J gave up 4 bases, with 12 bases separating them. The CDR3 sequence: CASVGSSYEQYF. The CDR3 nucleotides read TGTGCCAGCGTCGGGAGTTCGTACGAGCAGTACTTC. Using reference TRBV11-2 and TRBJ2-7 for the parts outside the CDR3, the full variable domain is EAGVAQSPRYKIIEKRQSVAFWCNPISGHATLYWYQQILGQGPKLLIQFQNNGVVDDSQLPKDRFSAERLKGVDSTLKIQPAKLEDSAVYLCASVGSSYEQYFGPGTRLTVT.

This clonotype was counted ten times or more. The chain couples TRBV12-3 or TRBV12-4 to TRBJ2-1, with 14 bases identical to TRBD2. This CDR3 has 16 residues. Trimming took 4 bases from V and 8 from J; bases not matched to a gene: 7. The CDR3 DNA reads TGTGCCAGCAGTTCGACTAGCGGGAGGGCCGGGGATGAGCAGTTCTTC. This codes for CASSSTSGRAGDEQFF.

At least ten counts were recorded for this clonotype. V is TRBV5-1 and J is TRBJ1-6; D not certain. V gave up 1 base and J gave up 7 bases, with 6 bases separating them. Per germline, CDR1 SGHRS and CDR2 YFSETQ. CDR3 length: 13 residues. The CDR3 DNA sequence: TGCGCCAGCAGCTTGATGCAGAATTCACCCCTCCACTTT. Translating gives CASSLMQNSPLHF.

Details on this clonotype: The CDR3 ends on some other residue instead of the conserved phenylalanine or tryptophan, so this is likely a read error. The chain joins TRBV11-3 to TRBJ2-2; D is ambiguous. This CDR3 comprises 12 residues. V lost 1 base and J 7 bases, leaving 4 bases between the germline ends. CDR1 and CDR2 (germline): SGHNT, YENEEA. For the CDR3, the DNA is TGTGCCAGCAGCTTAGGTGACGGGGAGCTGTTTTCT. Protein sequence: CASSLGDGELFS.

The chain uses TRBV4-1 and TRBJ2-7, with 11 bases matching TRBD2. Germline CDR1 reads MGHRA; CDR2 reads YSYEKL. CDR3 length: 15 amino acids. V shed 0 bases and J 4 bases; nucleotides not matched to a gene: 2. The CDR3 region has the DNA TGCGCCAGCAGCCAAGATGTAGCGGGAGGGTACGAGCAGTACTTC. It codes for CASSQDVAGGYEQYF.

The rearrangement uses TRBV4-2 and TRBJ2-1; TRBD2 matches 7 bases. V lost 0 bases to trimming and J lost 3 bases; unmatched junction nucleotides: 5. The germline V gene has CDR1 LGHNA and CDR2 YNFKEQ. The CDR3 covers 16 residues. CDR3 region: CASSQESGNIYNEQFF. CDR3 coding DNA: TGTGCCAGCAGCCAAGAAAGCGGGAACATCTACAATGAGCAGTTCTTC.